This T cell receptor (beta chain) is from a study of cytomegalovirus exposure and HLA in healthy donors. Generated by immunoSEQ multiplex PCR, the TCRdb table keeps only in-frame clones and is missing some. The table includes over 65,000 clones, about 93% detected once. This CDR3 contains 15 residues. Germline CDR1 and CDR2: MNHEY and SMNVEV (reference sequence). V was pared by 5 bases and J by 4 bases, with 7 bases of the junction left unmatched. The chain carries TRBV27 and TRBJ1-2; TRBD1 matches at 10 bases. The sample was PBMCs. This sequence originates from a woman younger than 30 in good health and CMV-seropositive. The CDR3 region has the DNA TGTGCCAGCAGTCCCGGACAGGGGGACGGCTATGGCTACACCTTC. Its protein product is CASSPGQGDGYGYTF.